One sample yielded the 16 T cell receptor beta chains listed below, sequenced in a study of OX40 agonist ivuxolimab in advanced cancers. The repertoire was sequenced with immunoSEQ multiplex PCR; TCRdb's copy has only in-frame clones and lacks some. The sample has some 46,000 clones, roughly 87% seen once. Sequences were derived from CD4+ or CD8+ T cells sorted from blood, sampled in a trial of the OX40 agonist ivuxolimab. The source is an adult with an advanced solid tumor such as melanoma, head and neck, liver or kidney cancer.

V usage is TRBV9 and J usage is TRBJ2-1; D may be TRBD2 (6 bases). The V end was cut by 1 base, the J end by 7 bases, with 21 bases between. The length of the CDR3 is 17 residues. From germline, CDR1 is SGDLS and CDR2 YYNGEE. The DNA for the CDR3 is TGTGCCAGCAGCGTACGCCGGGACTCCGACCGTGGGAATGAGCAGTTCTTC. Residues: CASSVRRDSDRGNEQFF.

The chain links TRBV4-1 to TRBJ1-4; weak D call: TRBD1 (6 bases). This CDR3 region has 15 residues. The V end lost 0 bases, the J end lost 5 bases, and 10 bases lay between the germline ends. Germline-derived CDR1 and CDR2 are MGHRA and YSYEKL. The CDR3 bases are TGCGCCAGCAGCCAAGACGAGGGGACAAATGAAAAACTGTTTTTT. Translation: CASSQDEGTNEKLFF.

V gene TRBV7-3 combines with J gene TRBJ2-2; D may be TRBD2 (6 bases). This CDR3 spans 15 amino acids. V was cut by 1 base and J by 1 base, with 7 bases left in between. The germline CDR1 and CDR2 sequences are SGHTA and FQGTGA. The CDR3 nucleotides read TGTGCCAGCAGCTTAAGGGGAGGGAACACCGGGGAGCTGTTTTTT. Protein product: CASSLRGGNTGELFF.

V usage is TRBV4-1 and J usage is TRBJ1-2; 11 bases are shared with TRBD1. The CDR3 sequence is 15 residues long. Germline lookup yields CDR1 MGHRA and CDR2 YSYEKL. V lost 2 bases and J lost 2; bases outside the gene matches: 1. The CDR3 nucleotides read TGCGCCAGCAGCCAACGGACAGGGGGCAACTATGGCTACACCTTC. Its protein is CASSQRTGGNYGYTF.

The CDR3 DNA follows: TGTGCCAGCAGCTCCTCCCAGCGGGTGAACACTGAAGCTTTCTTT. As protein: CASSSSQRVNTEAFF. The rearrangement links TRBV28 to TRBJ1-1; no definite D call. The CDR3 loop spans 15 amino acids. Trimming removed 6 bases from V and 0 bases from J, with 14 bases in between. CDR1 MDHEN and CDR2 SYDVKM come from the germline V gene.

This clone has only a few counts. The gene calls are TRBV20-1 and TRBJ1-1; D unresolved. Trimming left V 3 bases short and J 0 bases short, with 2 bases between. This CDR3 comprises 11 residues. Looked up from germline, CDR1 is DFQATT and CDR2 is SNEGSKA (reference sequence). For the CDR3, the DNA is TGCAGTGCTAGGGTGAACACTGAAGCTTTCTTT. This encodes CSARVNTEAFF.

The CDR3 DNA follows: TGTGCTAGTGGTCGAGAGCAGTACTTC. Protein product: CASGREQYF. The chain combines TRBV12-5 with TRBJ2-7; D remains ambiguous. Trimming took 5 bases from V and 7 from J, leaving 3 bases between them. Germline V CDR1 and CDR2: LGHNT, FRNRAP. The CDR3 consists of 9 residues. The variable domain in full, completed from reference TRBV12-5 and TRBJ2-7, reads DARVTQTPRHKVTEMGQEVTMRCQPILGHNTVFWYRQTMMQGLELLAYFRNRAPLDDSGMPKDRFSAEMPDATLATLKIQPSEPRDSAVYFCASGREQYFGPGTRLTVT.

The chain links TRBV5-6 to TRBJ2-2; 9 bases match TRBD1. V trimming: 0 bases; J trimming: 7 bases; junction bases outside the gene matches: 7. Germline V gene sequence: CDR1 SGHDT, CDR2 YYEEEE. The CDR3 has 16 residues. The CDR3: CASSLGDREVGGELFF. The CDR3 DNA reads TGTGCCAGCAGCTTGGGGGACAGGGAGGTTGGCGGGGAGCTGTTTTTT.

J is TRBJ1-2 and V is TRBV29-1; D uncertain. The CDR3 sequence is 10 residues long. V was clipped by 3 bases and J by 8 bases, with 7 bases between them. Germline-derived CDR1 and CDR2 are SQVTM and ANQGSEA. The CDR3 region has the DNA TGCAGCGTTGACGGTGGCGGCTACACCTTC. Translated: CSVDGGGYTF. The variable domain in full, completed from reference TRBV29-1 and TRBJ1-2, reads SAVISQKPSRDICQRGTSLTIQCQVDSQVTMMFWYRQQPGQSLTLIATANQGSEATYESGFVIDKFPISRPNLTFSTLTVSNMSPEDSSIYLCSVDGGGYTFGSGTRLTVV.

The rearrangement links TRBV15 to TRBJ1-2; the match to TRBD1 covers 9 bases. CDR3 length: 18 residues. The junction had 13 bases not matched to a gene; V was cut back by 1 base and J by 4 bases. Germline loops: CDR1 LNHNV, CDR2 YYDKDF (reference sequence). The CDR3 loop is CATSRAGTGFSVGYGYTF. As DNA, the CDR3 is TGTGCCACCAGCAGAGCCGGGACAGGGTTTAGTGTAGGCTATGGCTACACCTTC.

The V call is TRBV5-4, the J call TRBJ2-1; 8 nucleotides agree with TRBD1. Trimming cost V 7 bases and J 8 bases; bases outside gene matches: 14. The CDR3 runs 15 residues. Germline lookup yields CDR1 SGHNT and CDR2 YYREEE (reference sequence). CDR3 protein: CASGAPGGQIDEQFF. The CDR3 DNA follows: TGTGCCAGCGGCGCCCCAGGGGGCCAGATCGATGAGCAGTTCTTC.

This clone showed up just once. The chain combines TRBV4-2 with TRBJ2-5; D is uncertain. V dropped 3 bases and J dropped 0 bases, with 5 bases sitting between them. The germline V gene encodes CDR1 LGHNA and CDR2 YNFKEQ. The CDR3 has 13 residues. The CDR3 spells CASSHSYQETQYF. For the CDR3, the DNA is TGTGCCAGCAGCCATTCGTACCAAGAGACCCAGTACTTC.

The chain employs TRBV5-4 and TRBJ2-1, with 7 bases identical to TRBD2. The V gene end was trimmed by 4 bases and the J gene end by 4 bases; junction bases not matched to a gene: 5. The length of the CDR3 is 14 residues. Germline loops: CDR1 SGHNT, CDR2 YYREEE (reference sequence). The DNA of the CDR3 is TGTGCCAGCAGCCTGGGAGGGAGGTACAATGAGCAGTTCTTC. Translated: CASSLGGRYNEQFF.

The rearrangement uses TRBV7-9 and TRBJ1-4; D gene ambiguous. CDR3 length equals 11 residues. Germline CDR1 reads SEHNR; CDR2 reads FQNEAQ (reference sequence). Deletions cut 5 bases from V and 8 bases from J, with 6 bases between. The CDR3 DNA reads TGTGCCAGCAGCCCAAAAGAAAAACTGTTTTTT. Amino acids: CASSPKEKLFF. The entire variable domain, with the rest obtained from reference TRBV7-9 and TRBJ1-4, is as follows: DTGVSQNPRHKITKRGQNVTFRCDPISEHNRLYWYRQTLGQGPEFLTYFQNEAQLEKSRLLSDRFSAERPKGSFSTLEIQRTEQGDSAMYLCASSPKEKLFFGSGTQLSVL.

This chain connects TRBV9 to TRBJ2-6, with D maybe TRBD2 (6 bases). Trimming stripped 4 bases from V and 0 bases from J, with 23 bases between. CDR3 size: 20 residues. CDR1 SGDLS and CDR2 YYNGEE come from the germline V gene. The DNA of the CDR3 is TGTGCCAGCAGCAACCCTATGGGGCAGGGAGGCCTCTCTGGGGCCAACGTCCTGACTTTC. Its translation is CASSNPMGQGGLSGANVLTF.

V gene TRBV6-6 combines with J gene TRBJ2-4, with a weak D call TRBD1 (5 bases). CDR1 and CDR2 (germline): MNHNY, SVGAGI (reference sequence). The CDR3 sequence is 14 residues long. V lost 9 bases, J lost 0 bases, and 12 bases lay in between. In DNA, the CDR3 is TGTGCCAGTTTTGCAGGGTTAGCCAAAAACATTCAGTACTTC. Translated: CASFAGLAKNIQYF.